Detailed here is one T cell receptor (beta chain). Its antigen remains unknown. Fresh peripheral blood, under 11 ml, yielded the PBMCs. The data derive from a study of T cells in Graves' hyperthyroidism and ophthalmopathy. About the research overall: The authors collected peripheral blood at initial diagnosis, before any treatment. Study outcomes and limitations: Ophthalmopathy, which appeared later, was predicted by the model a median roughly 6.4 months before onset. From stable hyperthyroidism, ophthalmopathy was separated by a 13 V-J model.

It was RNA transcripts that yielded the amplified TCR beta CDR3 regions. TCR CDR3 regions were first amplified by RT-PCR with HTBI primers. TCRdb re-called the multiplex PCR reads through MiXCR, storing one row per CDR3 protein. In the table there are 700,000 to 850,000 distinct CDR3 sequences, about 35% of which are singletons. Source material: blood. This TCR was sampled from a woman aged 40 to 50 with Graves' hyperthyroidism.

The CDR3 reads CASSIRRGVLSGYTF. The CDR3, as DNA: TGTGCCAGCAGCATAAGACGGGGGGTCCTCTCTGGCTACACCTTC. The chain carries TRBV7-2 and TRBJ1-2; tentatively, D is TRBD1 (5 bases). Trimming pared 5 bases from V and 7 bases from J, leaving 20 bases between. Germline V CDR1 and CDR2: SGHTA, FQGNSA. This CDR3 is 15 amino acids long.